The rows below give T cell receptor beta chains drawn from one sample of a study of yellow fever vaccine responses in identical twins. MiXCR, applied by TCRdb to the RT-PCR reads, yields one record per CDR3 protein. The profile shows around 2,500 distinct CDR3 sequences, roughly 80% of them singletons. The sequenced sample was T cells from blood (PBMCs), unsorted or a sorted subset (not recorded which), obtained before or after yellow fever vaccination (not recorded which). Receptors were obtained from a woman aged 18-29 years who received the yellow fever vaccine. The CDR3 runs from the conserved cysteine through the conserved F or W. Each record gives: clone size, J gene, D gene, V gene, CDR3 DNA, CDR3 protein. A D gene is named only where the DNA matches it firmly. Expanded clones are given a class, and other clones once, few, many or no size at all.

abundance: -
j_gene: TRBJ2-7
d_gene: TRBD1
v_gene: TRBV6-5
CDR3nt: TGTGCCAGCAGTTACCGTGCCGACAGGGTGAACGAGCAGTACTTC
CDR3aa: CASSYRADRVNEQYF

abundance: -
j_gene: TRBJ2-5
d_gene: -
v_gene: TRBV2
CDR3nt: TGTGCCAGCAGTGGTGACAGGCAAGAGACCCAGTACTTC
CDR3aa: CASSGDRQETQYF

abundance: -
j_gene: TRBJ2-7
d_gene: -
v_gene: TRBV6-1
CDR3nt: TGTGCCAGCAGTGAAGCTCCGGGGGCTAAAGGGGAGCAGTACTTC
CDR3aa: CASSEAPGAKGEQYF

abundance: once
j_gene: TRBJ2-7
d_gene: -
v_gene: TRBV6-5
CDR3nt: TGTGCCAGCAGTTCTGAAGTCGAGCAGTACTTC
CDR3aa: CASSSEVEQYF

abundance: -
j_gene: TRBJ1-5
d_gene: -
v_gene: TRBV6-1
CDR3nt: TGTGCCAGCAACCCGGGACAATGGAATCAGCCCCAGCATTTT
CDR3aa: CASNPGQWNQPQHF

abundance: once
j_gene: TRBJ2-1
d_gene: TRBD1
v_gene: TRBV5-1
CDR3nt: TGCGCCAGCACCTTTCGGACAGGACGGGACAATGAGCAGTTCTTC
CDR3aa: CASTFRTGRDNEQFF

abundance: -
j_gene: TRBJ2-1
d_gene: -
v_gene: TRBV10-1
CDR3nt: TGCGCCAGCAGCCACACAGGACAGCCCTACAATGAGCAGTTCTTC
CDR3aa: CASSHTGQPYNEQFF

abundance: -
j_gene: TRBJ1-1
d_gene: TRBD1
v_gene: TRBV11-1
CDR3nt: TGTGCCAGCAGCTTCGGGACAGTGATGAACACTGAAGCTTTCTTT
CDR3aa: CASSFGTVMNTEAFF

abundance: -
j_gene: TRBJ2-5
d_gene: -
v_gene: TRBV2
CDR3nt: TGTGCCAGCAGTGTTGCAGAGACCCAGTACTTC
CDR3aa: CASSVAETQYF

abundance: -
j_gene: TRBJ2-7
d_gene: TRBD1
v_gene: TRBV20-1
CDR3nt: TGCAGTGCTAGATCGGGGGACAGGGAATACGAGCAGTACTTC
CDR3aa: CSARSGDREYEQYF

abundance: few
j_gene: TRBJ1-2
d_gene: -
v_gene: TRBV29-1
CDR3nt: TGCAGCGTTGTGGGGGTGTCTAACTATGGCTACACCTTC
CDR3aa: CSVVGVSNYGYTF

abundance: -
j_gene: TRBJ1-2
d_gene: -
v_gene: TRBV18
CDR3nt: TGTGCCAGCTCAACCTCCGGGACAATTAACTATGGCTACACCTTC
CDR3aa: CASSTSGTINYGYTF

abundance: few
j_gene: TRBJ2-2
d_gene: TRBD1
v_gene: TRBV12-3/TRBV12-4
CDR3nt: TGTGCCAGCAGAGGGACAGGGGGCGGCATCGGGGAGCTGTTTTTT
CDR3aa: CASRGTGGGIGELFF

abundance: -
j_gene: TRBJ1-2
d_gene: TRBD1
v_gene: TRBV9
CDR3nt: TGTGCCAGCAGCGCTCCCACAGGGGGCTTTGGCTACACCTTC
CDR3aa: CASSAPTGGFGYTF

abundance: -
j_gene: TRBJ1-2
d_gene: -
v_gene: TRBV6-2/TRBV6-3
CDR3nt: TGTGCCAGCAGTTCCTTCCAGGGGCCCCTGAACTATGGCTACACCTTC
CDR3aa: CASSSFQGPLNYGYTF

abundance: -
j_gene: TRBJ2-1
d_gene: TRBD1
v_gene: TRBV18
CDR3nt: TGTGCCAGTGCCACAGGGGGCGCGTACAATGAGCAGTTCTTC
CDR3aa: CASATGGAYNEQFF

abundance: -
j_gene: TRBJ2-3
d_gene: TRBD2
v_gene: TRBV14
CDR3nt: TGTGCCAGCAGCCAAGATGGGCTAGCGGAACAAGATACGCAGTATTTT
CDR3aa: CASSQDGLAEQDTQYF